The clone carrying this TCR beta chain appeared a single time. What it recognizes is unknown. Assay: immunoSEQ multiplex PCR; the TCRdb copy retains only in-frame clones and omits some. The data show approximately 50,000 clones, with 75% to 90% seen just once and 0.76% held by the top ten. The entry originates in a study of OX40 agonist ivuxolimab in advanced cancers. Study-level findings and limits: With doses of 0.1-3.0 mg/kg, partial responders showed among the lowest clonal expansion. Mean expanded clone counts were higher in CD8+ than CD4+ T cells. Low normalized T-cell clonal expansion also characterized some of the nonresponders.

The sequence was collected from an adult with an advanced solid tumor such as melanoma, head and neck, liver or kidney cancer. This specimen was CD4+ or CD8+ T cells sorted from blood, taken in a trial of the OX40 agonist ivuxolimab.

CDR3: CASSPPVAEPRETQYF. For the CDR3, the DNA is TGTGCCAGCTCACCACCGGTGGCGGAACCGAGGGAGACCCAGTACTTC. The chain links TRBV18 to TRBJ2-5, with unresolved D. V lost 0 bases and J 5 bases, leaving 16 bases between the germline ends. The germline CDR1 and CDR2 sequences are KGHSH and LQKENI. There are 16 residues in the CDR3.